The 2 T cell receptor beta chains reported below all come from one sample, sequenced in a study of cytotoxic CD8 clonotypes in ibrutinib-treated CLL. Sequencing was performed with immunoSEQ multiplex PCR; in TCRdb, only in-frame clones are kept and a portion is missing. The sample shows about 92,000 clones, around 77% of them seen only once. The sample was PBMCs, taken after 24 months of ibrutinib treatment. These receptors all stem from a human donor with chronic lymphocytic leukemia.

V is TRBV27 and J is TRBJ1-2; D unresolved. The germline gives CDR1 MNHEY, CDR2 SMNVEV (reference sequence). The CDR3 is 19 residues long. V lost 3 bases and J 3 bases, leaving 26 bases between the germline ends. The CDR3 DNA is TGTGCCAGCAGTTTTCGCATGGAGGACCCTCCCCGGCAGTACTATGGCTACACCTTC. It translates to CASSFRMEDPPRQYYGYTF.

V and J are TRBV6-6 and TRBJ1-1; no definite D call. Germline-derived CDR1 and CDR2 are MNHNY and SVGAGI (reference sequence). V dropped 11 bases and J dropped 0 bases, with 13 bases sitting between them. This CDR3 has 13 amino acids. The CDR3 sequence is CALRGQVNTEAFF. CDR3 coding DNA: TGTGCCCTTCGGGGTCAGGTGAACACTGAAGCTTTCTTT.